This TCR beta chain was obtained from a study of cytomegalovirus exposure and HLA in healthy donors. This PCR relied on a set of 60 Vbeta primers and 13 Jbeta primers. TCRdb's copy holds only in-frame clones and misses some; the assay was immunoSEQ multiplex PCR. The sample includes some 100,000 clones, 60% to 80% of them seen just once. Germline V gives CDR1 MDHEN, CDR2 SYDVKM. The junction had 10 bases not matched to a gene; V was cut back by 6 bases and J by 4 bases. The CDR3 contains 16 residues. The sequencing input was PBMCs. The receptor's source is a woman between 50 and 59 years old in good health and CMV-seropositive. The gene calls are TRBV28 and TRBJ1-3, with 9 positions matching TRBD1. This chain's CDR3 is CASRGTGWGSGNTIYF. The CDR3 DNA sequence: TGTGCCAGCAGGGGGACAGGGTGGGGGTCGGGAAACACCATATATTTT.